Following are 10 T cell receptor beta chains from one sample sequenced in a study of OX40 agonist ivuxolimab in advanced cancers. The data were produced by immunoSEQ multiplex PCR, yet TCRdb's version contains in-frame clones alone and is incomplete. The table records tens of thousands of clones, under 90% of them present only once. Sequenced here: CD4+ or CD8+ T cells sorted from blood, sampled in a trial of the OX40 agonist ivuxolimab. The source of these receptors is an adult with an advanced solid tumor such as melanoma, head and neck, liver or kidney cancer.

The chain combines TRBV13 with TRBJ2-1, with D possibly called TRBD1 or TRBD2 (5 bases each). Germline V CDR1 and CDR2: PRHDT, FYEKMQ (reference sequence). The ends were cut back, 6 bases at V and 9 bases at J, with 15 bases in the middle. The CDR3 spans 13 residues. For the CDR3, the DNA is TGTGCCAGCAGGCAGGGAGCGTTTGGTGAGCAGTTCTTC. This encodes CASRQGAFGEQFF.

The chain has TRBV28 and TRBJ2-7, with no clear D. CDR3 size: 13 residues. Germline loops: CDR1 MDHEN, CDR2 SYDVKM. V lost 5 bases and J 0 bases, leaving 8 bases between the germline ends. CDR3 sequence (DNA): TGTGCCAGCAGTGAAAGCCTCTCCTACGAGCAGTACTTC. Amino acids: CASSESLSYEQYF.

The rearrangement uses TRBV6-5 and TRBJ2-3; D is undetermined. Per the germline V gene, CDR1 is MNHEY and CDR2 is SVGAGI. V was shortened by 0 bases and J by 2 bases, with 3 bases between the two germline ends. This CDR3 is 13 amino acids long. The CDR3 reads CASSYSTTDTQYF. CDR3 DNA: TGTGCCAGCAGTTACTCGACCACAGATACGCAGTATTTT.

This clone was found once. The chain combines TRBV15 with TRBJ2-7; D is ambiguous. The germline V and J ends were trimmed by 0 bases and 2 bases, with 8 bases remaining between them. The CDR3 covers 14 residues. CDR1 and CDR2 from the germline V gene are LNHNV and YYDKDF (reference sequence). The CDR3 sequence is CATSRDLGTYEQYF. Written as DNA, the CDR3 is TGTGCCACCAGCAGAGATCTAGGTACCTACGAGCAGTACTTC.

The J gene is TRBJ2-3, the V gene TRBV10-3; 10 bases are a match to TRBD1. This CDR3 spans 15 amino acids. Germline V gene sequence: CDR1 ENHRY, CDR2 SYGVKD. The V and J ends lost 0 bases and 4 bases, in that order; junction bases with no gene match: 1. The CDR3 DNA follows: TGTGCCATCAGTGAGTCTGGACAGGGGGCAGATACGCAGTATTTT. This translates into CAISESGQGADTQYF.

The V gene is TRBV4-1, the J gene TRBJ1-6; D is ambiguous. The CDR3 is 13 amino acids. Germline CDR1 reads MGHRA; CDR2 reads YSYEKL. V lost 6 bases and J lost 3, with 6 bases in between. The DNA of the CDR3 is TGCGCCAGCAGTGAAGGCTATAATTCACCCCTCCACTTT. Its protein product is CASSEGYNSPLHF.

This chain joins TRBV19 and TRBJ1-1; 10 bases match TRBD1. Germline lookup yields CDR1 LNHDA and CDR2 SQIVND (reference sequence). The CDR3 runs to 15 residues. Germline trimming cut 6 bases from V and 5 bases from J; bases unmatched to any gene: 9. The CDR3 region is CASRSGTGVLTEAFF. CDR3 DNA: TGTGCCAGTAGATCCGGGACAGGGGTATTAACTGAAGCTTTCTTT.

The chain has TRBV27 and TRBJ1-1; D remains unclear. The CDR3 length is 13 residues. CDR1 MNHEY and CDR2 SMNVEV come from the germline V gene (reference sequence). V was trimmed by 6 bases and J by 1 base, leaving 9 bases between them. In DNA form, the CDR3 reads TGTGCCAGCAGCCCTCTCTCGAACACTGAAGCTTTCTTT. Encoded protein: CASSPLSNTEAFF.

The CDR3 sequence is CASSRASGASYNEQFF. The CDR3 DNA sequence: TGCGCCAGCAGCCGCGCTAGCGGGGCGTCCTACAATGAGCAGTTCTTC. The gene calls are TRBV5-1 and TRBJ2-1; 9 nucleotides agree with TRBD2. Losses at the gene ends were 4 bases for V and 1 base for J; bases not matched to a gene: 6. This CDR3 region has 16 residues. Per germline, CDR1 SGHRS and CDR2 YFSETQ.

This chain uses TRBV27 with TRBJ2-1, with no clear D. There are 11 residues in the CDR3. The V end was cut by 8 bases, the J end by 3 bases, with 5 bases between. CDR1 and CDR2 from the germline V gene are MNHEY and SMNVEV (reference sequence). CDR3 sequence reads: CASESYNEQFF. For the CDR3, the DNA is TGTGCCAGCGAAAGCTACAATGAGCAGTTCTTC.